Below, 31 T cell receptor beta chains from the same sample are listed, as sequenced in a study of identifying expanded T cells in peripheral blood. TCRdb keeps only in-frame clones here, not all; method: immunoSEQ multiplex PCR. The top ten hold approximately 17% of the sample, which has 45,000 to 75,000 clones, around 81% seen once. Sequences were obtained from blood. Receptor source: a person aged 18 to 75 in good health.

The chain is built from TRBV5-5 and TRBJ1-3, with D unresolved. With 3 bases removed from V and 0 bases from J, the gap between germline ends came to 10 bases. This CDR3 comprises 15 residues. Germline loops: CDR1 SGHKS, CDR2 YYEKEE (reference sequence). The CDR3 nucleotides read TGTGCCAGCAGCTCCGGGAGTACCTCTGGAAACACCATATATTTT. This encodes CASSSGSTSGNTIYF.

This sequence joins TRBV19 and TRBJ2-3; the match to TRBD2 covers 13 bases. V shed 3 bases, J shed 6 bases, and the junction held 9 bases outside the gene matches. The CDR3 loop spans 17 amino acids. The germline CDR1 and CDR2 sequences are LNHDA and SQIVND (reference sequence). The CDR3 DNA sequence: TGTGCCAGTAGTATCCGGACTAGCGGGGGTACGGGGGATACGCAGTATTTT. It translates to CASSIRTSGGTGDTQYF.

This chain joins TRBV10-1 and TRBJ2-1; 13 bases are shared with TRBD2. CDR1 WNHNN and CDR2 SYGVQD come from the germline V gene (reference sequence). The V and J ends lost 6 bases and 6 bases, in that order; junction bases with no gene match: 8. CDR3 length: 16 residues. CDR3 coding DNA: TGCGCCAGCAGCTCTTCCACTAGCGGGGGGGCCAATGAGCAGTTCTTC. This translates into CASSSSTSGGANEQFF.

This clone was observed a single time. This chain joins TRBV25-1 and TRBJ2-1, with 8 bases fitting TRBD1. The V and J ends lost 4 bases and 2 bases, in that order; junction bases with no gene match: 4. This CDR3 contains 15 residues. Germline loops: CDR1 MGHDK, CDR2 SYGVNS. The CDR3 here is CASSVGTGPYNEQFF. The CDR3 DNA is TGTGCCAGCAGTGTGGGGACAGGACCCTACAATGAGCAGTTCTTC.

This clone was seen more than once but under ten times. The gene calls are TRBV6-6 and TRBJ2-1; TRBD1 agrees at 8 bases. V shed 6 bases and J 6 bases; nucleotides not matched to a gene: 7. Germline values: CDR1 MNHNY, CDR2 SVGAGI (reference sequence). CDR3 length: 14 residues. The CDR3 region has the DNA TGTGCCAGCAGCAGGGGGCTAGGGATCAATGAGCAGTTCTTC. Residues: CASSRGLGINEQFF.

J is TRBJ2-1 and V is TRBV6-5; TRBD2 aligns across 10 bases. The germline V gene has CDR1 MNHEY and CDR2 SVGAGI. Unmatched junction bases numbered 4, after V lost 5 bases and J lost 6 bases. The CDR3 is made up of 14 amino acids. The CDR3 DNA reads TGTGCCAGCAGTACGGGACTAGCGATCAATGAGCAGTTCTTC. This sequence encodes CASSTGLAINEQFF.

The V gene is TRBV27, the J gene TRBJ2-3; a possible D gene is TRBD1 (6 bases). Trimming cost V 6 bases and J 0 bases, with 13 bases left between them. CDR3 length: 15 amino acids. The germline V gene encodes CDR1 MNHEY and CDR2 SMNVEV (reference sequence). Here the CDR3 reads CASRHRETSTDTQYF. CDR3 bases: TGTGCCAGCAGACACAGGGAGACTAGCACAGATACGCAGTATTTT.

This chain connects TRBV9 to TRBJ2-7; TRBD1 matches at 9 bases. The CDR3 has 15 residues. The germline CDR1 and CDR2 sequences are SGDLS and YYNGEE. Unmatched junction bases numbered 9, after V lost 4 bases and J lost 4 bases. The CDR3: CASSTSGQGVYEQYF. DNA of the CDR3: TGTGCCAGCAGCACATCGGGACAGGGAGTATACGAGCAGTACTTC.

J is TRBJ1-2 and V is TRBV13; D uncertain. Germline V gene lookup returns CDR1 PRHDT and CDR2 FYEKMQ (reference sequence). CDR3 length: 14 residues. V was pared by 1 base and J by 6 bases, with 12 bases between. The DNA of the CDR3 is TGTGCCAGCAGCTTAGAGGGCGCAAGCCATGGCTACACCTTC. It codes for CASSLEGASHGYTF.

Notes on this clone: At the DNA level, this CDR3 is encoded by other sequences in the same sample as well. The CDR3 DNA sequence: TGTGCCAGCAGTGAGGGACAGGGGGCCACAGATACGCAGTATTTT. Protein sequence: CASSEGQGATDTQYF. The V and J genes are TRBV6-4 and TRBJ2-3, with 12 bases identical to TRBD1. The V gene end was trimmed by 3 bases and the J gene end by 2 bases; junction bases not matched to a gene: 0. This CDR3 has 15 amino acids. CDR1 and CDR2 from the germline V gene are MRHNA and SNTAGT.

The sample holds a few counts of this clone. The CDR3 DNA is TGTGCCAGCAGTGCACCGGGACAGGGAGTCCTATTCTATGGCTACACCTTC. Translated: CASSAPGQGVLFYGYTF. The chain recombines TRBV6-1 with TRBJ1-2; 9 bases match TRBD1. Germline CDR1 and CDR2: MNHNS and SASEGT. Trimming removed 4 bases from V and 4 bases from J; junction bases left unmatched: 13. The CDR3 is 17 residues long.

This chain uses TRBV28 with TRBJ2-7, with D possibly being TRBD1 (5 bases). Trimming left V 5 bases short and J 3 bases short, with 26 bases between. CDR3 length equals 18 residues. Looked up from germline, CDR1 is MDHEN and CDR2 is SYDVKM. CDR3 region: CASSTETGRQGLGYEQYV. The CDR3 coding sequence is TGTGCCAGCAGTACCGAAACCGGACGGCAGGGTTTGGGCTACGAGCAGTACGTC.

The sample holds one count of this clone. V usage is TRBV4-1 and J usage is TRBJ1-3; the D is unclear. This CDR3 is built from 15 residues. Germline values: CDR1 MGHRA, CDR2 YSYEKL. The V and J ends lost 1 base and 0 bases respectively, with 7 bases between them. The CDR3 sequence: CASSQGLGSGNTIYF. The DNA for the CDR3 is TGCGCCAGCAGCCAAGGTTTGGGCTCTGGAAACACCATATATTTT.

This chain connects TRBV9 to TRBJ2-5, with D unclear. Trimming removed 5 bases at V and 5 bases at J, with 13 bases between. The germline V gene has CDR1 SGDLS and CDR2 YYNGEE. CDR3 length: 13 residues. CDR3 in DNA: TGTGCCAGCAGTAGGTCTTGGTCGGAGACCCAGTACTTC. Its protein product is CASSRSWSETQYF.

The chain joins TRBV28 to TRBJ2-5; tentative D call: TRBD2 (6 bases). The germline V and J ends were trimmed by 2 bases and 9 bases, with 7 bases remaining between them. Germline values: CDR1 MDHEN, CDR2 SYDVKM. CDR3 length equals 11 residues. The CDR3: CASSLRGSQYF. DNA of the CDR3: TGTGCCAGCAGTTTACGGGGGTCCCAGTACTTC.

The chain carries TRBV5-4 and TRBJ2-5, with TRBD2 as a possible D gene (6 bases). Germline CDR1 SGHNT, CDR2 YYREEE (reference sequence). V dropped 0 bases and J dropped 3 bases, with 6 bases sitting between them. CDR3 size: 13 residues. CDR3 nucleotides: TGTGCCAGCAGCTTGGCTAGCGAAGAGACCCAGTACTTC. As protein: CASSLASEETQYF. The complete variable domain, with remaining parts taken from reference TRBV5-4 and TRBJ2-5, reads ETGVTQSPTHLIKTRGQQVTLRCSSQSGHNTVSWYQQALGQGPQFIFQYYREEENGRGNFPPRFSGLQFPNYSSELNVNALELDDSALYLCASSLASEETQYFGPGTRLLVL.

The V gene is TRBV27, the J gene TRBJ1-2; possible D gene TRBD1, 5 bases. Germline V CDR1 and CDR2: MNHEY, SMNVEV (reference sequence). Trimming shortened V by 0 bases and J by 8 bases, and 10 bases separated the two germline ends. The CDR3 loop spans 13 amino acids. Here the CDR3 DNA reads TGTGCCAGCAGTTTATCAGGCAGGGAGGGCTACACCTTC. This codes for CASSLSGREGYTF.

The genes are TRBV11-2 and TRBJ2-5, with 7 bases fitting TRBD1. J was trimmed by 3 bases and V by 5 bases; bases with no gene match: 6. CDR1 is SGHAT, CDR2 FQNNGV, per germline. CDR3 length: 14 residues. As DNA, the CDR3 is TGTGCCAGCAGCCCCGGGACAGCTGAAGAGACCCAGTACTTC. Protein product: CASSPGTAEETQYF.

The chain joins TRBV5-1 to TRBJ2-2, with D possibly being TRBD1 (5 bases). From germline, CDR1 is SGHRS and CDR2 YFSETQ. V gave up 3 bases and J gave up 5 bases, with 11 bases separating them. The length of the CDR3 is 14 residues. For the CDR3, the DNA is TGCGCCAGCAGCTCCACGACAGTTACCGGGGAGCTGTTTTTT. Its protein is CASSSTTVTGELFF. Full variable domain (missing parts from reference TRBV5-1 and TRBJ2-2): KAGVTQTPRYLIKTRGQQVTLSCSPISGHRSVSWYQQTPGQGLQFLFEYFSETQRNKGNFPGRFSGRQFSNSRSEMNVSTLELGDSALYLCASSSTTVTGELFFGEGSRLTVL.

This clone was picked up a small number of times. The rearrangement links TRBV2 to TRBJ1-2; D is ambiguous. Deletions cut 4 bases from V and 3 bases from J, with 15 bases between. The V gene's germline CDR1 is SNHLY and CDR2 FYNNEI. The CDR3 extends over 15 amino acids. Here the CDR3 reads CASSVKEGEDYGYTF. CDR3 DNA sequence: TGTGCCAGCAGTGTGAAGGAGGGCGAGGACTATGGCTACACCTTC.

The gene calls are TRBV6-6 and TRBJ1-3; no reliable D call. V was clipped by 2 bases and J by 0 bases, with 5 bases between them. In germline, CDR1 is MNHNY, CDR2 SVGAGI (reference sequence). The CDR3 totals 14 residues. This CDR3 is CASSYVLSGNTIYF. CDR3 nucleotide sequence: TGTGCCAGCAGTTACGTCCTCTCTGGAAACACCATATATTTT.

This chain connects TRBV14 to TRBJ2-1; D uncertain. The CDR3 runs to 16 residues. The germline V and J ends were trimmed by 1 base and 8 bases, with 18 bases remaining between them. Germline assignment: CDR1 SGHDN and CDR2 FVKESK. DNA for the CDR3: TGTGCCAGCAGCCAAGTATTTCGCGGAAAAACCCATGAGCAGTTCTTC. It yields the protein CASSQVFRGKTHEQFF.

The gene calls are TRBV29-1 and TRBJ2-7, with D unclear. The germline V and J ends were trimmed by 0 bases and 9 bases, with 18 bases remaining between them. CDR1 SQVTM and CDR2 ANQGSEA come from the germline V gene. The CDR3 consists of 14 residues. CDR3 in DNA: TGCAGCGTTGAAGATCGAGGTTCGGACCGTCGGCAGTACTTC. Translation: CSVEDRGSDRRQYF.

The chain is built from TRBV14 and TRBJ2-7; 10 positions match TRBD2. Unmatched junction bases numbered 6, after V lost 1 base and J lost 6 bases. There are 15 residues in the CDR3. Germline CDR1 reads SGHDN; CDR2 reads FVKESK. This CDR3 reads CASSQVRLAGAEQYF. As DNA, the CDR3 is TGTGCCAGCAGCCAAGTCCGGCTAGCGGGAGCCGAGCAGTACTTC.

This clone was seen only a few times. The chain recombines TRBV6-5 with TRBJ1-2, with D unclear. CDR3 size: 15 residues. V gave up 6 bases and J gave up 4 bases, with 18 bases separating them. Germline V gene data show CDR1 as MNHEY and CDR2 as SVGAGI. The CDR3 loop is CASRPIRGPPYGYTF. CDR3 nucleotide sequence: TGTGCCAGCAGGCCCATACGAGGGCCTCCCTATGGCTACACCTTC.

The chain couples TRBV18 to TRBJ2-7, with 11 bases matching TRBD2. Germline CDR1 is KGHSH and CDR2 is LQKENI. This CDR3 has 18 amino acids. J gave up 5 bases and V 5 bases, and 17 bases lay outside the gene matches. CDR3 residues: CASSAFGSTSGSTDEQYF. Written as DNA, the CDR3 is TGTGCCAGCTCAGCCTTCGGGTCTACTAGCGGGAGTACCGACGAGCAGTACTTC.

This clone is a singleton in its sample. The chain joins TRBV6-5 to TRBJ2-1, with 9 bases that match TRBD2. CDR3 length: 12 residues. Germline CDR1 MNHEY, CDR2 SVGAGI. The V segment lost 6 bases and the J segment 15 bases; nucleotides outside the gene matches: 9. This CDR3 is CASRDSGGRLFF. The CDR3 nucleotides are TGTGCCAGCAGAGATAGCGGGGGTCGGCTGTTCTTC.

V and J are TRBV30 and TRBJ2-5, with 7 bases aligning to TRBD2. The germline V gene encodes CDR1 GTSNPN and CDR2 SVGIG (reference sequence). The J segment lost 7 bases and the V segment lost 0 bases, leaving 8 bases of the junction unmatched. The CDR3 spans 14 residues. CDR3 sequence reads: CAWSVTAGEGTQYF. In DNA form, the CDR3 reads TGTGCCTGGAGTGTAACTGCGGGGGAGGGGACCCAGTACTTC.

J is TRBJ2-2 and V is TRBV7-3, with D uncertain. Trimming pared 4 bases from V and 6 bases from J, leaving 9 bases between. Germline V gene data show CDR1 as SGHTA and CDR2 as FQGTGA. The CDR3 extends over 13 amino acids. CDR3 protein: CASSSRVSGELFF. For the CDR3, the DNA is TGTGCCAGCAGCTCAAGGGTATCCGGGGAGCTGTTTTTT.

The J gene is TRBJ2-3, the V gene TRBV7-3; TRBD2 aligns across 8 bases. V was pared by 5 bases and J by 2 bases, with 12 bases of the junction left unmatched. The CDR3 totals 17 residues. Germline V gene lookup returns CDR1 SGHTA and CDR2 FQGTGA. The CDR3 loop is CASSLKNAGGPTDTQYF. The CDR3 nucleotides are TGTGCCAGCAGCCTAAAAAACGCGGGGGGCCCCACAGATACGCAGTATTTT. Full variable domain (missing parts from reference TRBV7-3 and TRBJ2-3): GAGVSQTPSNKVTEKGKYVELRCDPISGHTALYWYRQSLGQGPEFLIYFQGTGAADDSGLPNDRFFAVRPEGSVSTLKIQRTERGDSAVYLCASSLKNAGGPTDTQYFGPGTRLTVL.

The V and J genes are TRBV25-1 and TRBJ1-4; D possibly corresponds to TRBD1 (6 bases). This CDR3 region has 17 residues. V dropped 0 bases and J dropped 4 bases, with 15 bases sitting between them. Germline V gene lookup returns CDR1 MGHDK and CDR2 SYGVNS. The CDR3 region is CASSEYRTGNYNEKLFF. CDR3 DNA sequence: TGTGCCAGCAGTGAATACCGAACAGGGAATTATAATGAAAAACTGTTTTTT.